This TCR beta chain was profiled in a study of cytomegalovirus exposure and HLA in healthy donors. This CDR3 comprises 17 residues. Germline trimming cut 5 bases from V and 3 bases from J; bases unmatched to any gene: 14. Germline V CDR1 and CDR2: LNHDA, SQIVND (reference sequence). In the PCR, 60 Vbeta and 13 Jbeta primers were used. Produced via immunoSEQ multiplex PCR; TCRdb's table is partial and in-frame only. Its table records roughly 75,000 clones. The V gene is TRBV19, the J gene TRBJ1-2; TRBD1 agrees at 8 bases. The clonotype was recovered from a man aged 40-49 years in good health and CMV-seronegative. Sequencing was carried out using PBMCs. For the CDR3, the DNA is TGTGCCAGTAGTCGACGGACAGGGATGGGGGCCGACTATGGCTACACCTTC. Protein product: CASSRRTGMGADYGYTF.